Listed below are T cell receptor beta chains from one sample, sequenced in a study of blood T cell repertoires in COVID-19. Measured with immunoSEQ multiplex PCR; TCRdb has only the in-frame clones, and not every one. This sample has fewer than 200,000 clones, with over 75% found just once. The sequenced sample was peripheral blood. These receptors all stem from a man aged 55 to 69 who had recovered from COVID-19. Each CDR3 is given with its conserved first and last residue. The order of the fields is CDR3 length, D gene, V gene, J gene, CDR3 protein. A D gene is named only where the DNA matches it firmly.

13	-	TRBV2	TRBJ1-5	CASRGLENQPQHF
15	TRBD1	TRBV6-5	TRBJ1-2	CASRDRGLTDYGYTF
17	-	TRBV4-3	TRBJ1-1	CASSQDVTGFIGTEAFF
14	-	TRBV19	TRBJ2-2	CASSGQPNTGELFF
16	-	TRBV6-1	TRBJ1-4	CASSEAGAGLNEKLFF
15	-	TRBV5-1	TRBJ1-1	CASSLTQGGHTEAFF
15	-	TRBV7-9	TRBJ1-1	CASSFSGDPNTEAFF
13	-	TRBV6-5	TRBJ1-2	CASSYRQNYGYTF
14	TRBD1	TRBV6-5	TRBJ1-5	CAVGPHRGNQPQHF
12	-	TRBV30	TRBJ2-7	CAWRQGTYEQYF
17	TRBD1	TRBV5-1	TRBJ1-4	CASSPTGLGSANEKLFF
16	-	TRBV7-2	TRBJ1-3	CASTQGQGPGGNTIYF
16	TRBD1	TRBV29-1	TRBJ2-6	CSVLPQGAGGANVLTF
14	-	TRBV19	TRBJ2-7	CASSIPRGGSEQYF
14	TRBD1	TRBV27	TRBJ2-7	CASSIRGWIDEQYF
15	TRBD1	TRBV7-6	TRBJ1-1	CASSLGDSMNTEAFF
15	TRBD1	TRBV19	TRBJ1-1	CASSSDRQGRTEAFF
15	TRBD1	TRBV5-1	TRBJ1-6	CASNFGQARNSPLHF
13	TRBD1	TRBV5-6	TRBJ1-5	CASTNRGTQPQHF
14	TRBD1	TRBV5-1	TRBJ1-4	CASSRGQRDEKLFF
13	-	TRBV24-1	TRBJ1-1	CATRTGTNTEAFF
17	TRBD1	TRBV19	TRBJ1-5	CASSFRTGTGGNQPQHF
14	TRBD1	TRBV6-5	TRBJ1-1	CASSAGQEWEEAFF
12	-	TRBV6-2/TRBV6-3	TRBJ1-2	CASSYPDTDYTF
14	TRBD1	TRBV7-2	TRBJ2-7	CASRTTGAGYEQYF
16	TRBD1	TRBV19	TRBJ2-4	CASSMPQGQGVDIQYF
15	TRBD1	TRBV5-8	TRBJ1-3	CASSFYQGAGNTIYF
17	-	TRBV6-2/TRBV6-3	TRBJ1-2	CASSPVESSLFSYGYTF